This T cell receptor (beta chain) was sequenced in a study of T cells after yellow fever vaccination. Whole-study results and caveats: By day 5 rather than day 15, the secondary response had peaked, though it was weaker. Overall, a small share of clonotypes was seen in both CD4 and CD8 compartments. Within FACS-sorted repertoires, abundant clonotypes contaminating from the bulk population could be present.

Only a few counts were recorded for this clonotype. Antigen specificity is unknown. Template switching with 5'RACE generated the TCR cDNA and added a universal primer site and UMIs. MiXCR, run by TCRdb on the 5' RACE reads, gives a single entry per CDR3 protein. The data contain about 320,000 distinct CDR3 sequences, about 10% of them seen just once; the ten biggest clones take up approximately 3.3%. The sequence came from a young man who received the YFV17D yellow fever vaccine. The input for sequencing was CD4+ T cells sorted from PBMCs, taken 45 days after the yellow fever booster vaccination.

The CDR3 loop reads CASSLVEQYF. The CDR3 DNA sequence: TGTGCCAGCAGCCTGGTCGAGCAGTACTTC. This chain links TRBV11-2 with TRBJ2-7; no definite D call. Trimming stripped 5 bases from V and 6 bases from J, with 5 bases between. The CDR3 extends over 10 amino acids. The germline CDR1 and CDR2 sequences are SGHAT and FQNNGV.